This passage covers 22 T cell receptor beta chains from one sample sequenced in a study of beta chain features in type 1 diabetes. Investigators reverse transcribed all isolated RNA, so they sequenced expressed TCRB transcripts. Measured with immunoSEQ multiplex PCR; TCRdb has only the in-frame clones, and not every one. The repertoire has under 250,000 clones, 14% of them found once; the top ten carry around 0.03%. Sequenced: naive CD4+ T cells from blood. The receptors originated from a woman between 40 and 50 years old in good health.

This clone was counted ten times or more. The chain uses TRBV7-2 and TRBJ2-6; D might be TRBD1 (6 bases). CDR1 and CDR2 (germline): SGHTA, FQGNSA. The V gene lost 2 bases and the J gene lost 0 bases, with 11 bases spanning the gap. The CDR3 has 17 amino acids. CDR3 residues: CASSLPQGNSGANVLTF. The CDR3 nucleotides read TGTGCCAGCAGCTTACCACAGGGAAACTCTGGGGCCAACGTCCTGACTTTC.

This clone has a handful of counts. The chain has TRBV6-1 and TRBJ2-5, with 9 bases fitting TRBD1. Germline V gene data show CDR1 as MNHNS and CDR2 as SASEGT. The CDR3 runs to 15 residues. V dropped 5 bases and J dropped 5; count of bases not matched to a gene: 9. The CDR3 region is CASSRGPDRGETQYF. The CDR3 coding sequence is TGTGCCAGCAGTCGTGGGCCCGACAGGGGGGAGACCCAGTACTTC.

The chain links TRBV29-1 to TRBJ1-3; D is possibly TRBD1 (6 bases). From germline, CDR1 is SQVTM and CDR2 ANQGSEA. Trimming removed 6 bases from V and 4 bases from J, with 16 bases in between. The CDR3 has 14 residues. The CDR3 protein is CSVAGVMGGNTIYF. CDR3 in DNA: TGCAGCGTCGCAGGGGTTATGGGCGGAAACACCATATATTTT.

CDR3 amino acids: CAISETRDIGEQYF. The DNA of the CDR3 is TGTGCCATCAGTGAGACCCGGGACATCGGGGAGCAGTACTTC. The chain couples TRBV10-3 to TRBJ2-7, with D perhaps matching TRBD1 (6 bases). Trimming took off 2 bases at V and 7 bases at J, with 15 bases between the two ends. The CDR3 has 14 amino acids. CDR1 and CDR2 from the germline V gene are ENHRY and SYGVKD.

V gene TRBV2 combines with J gene TRBJ1-6; D gene ambiguous. The CDR3 contains 14 residues. Between the trimmed V and J ends, which lost 2 bases and 4 bases, there was a span of 6 bases. Germline values: CDR1 SNHLY, CDR2 FYNNEI. The CDR3 DNA reads as TGTGCCAGCAGTGAACGTCGGTATAATTCACCCCTCCACTTT. It is translated as CASSERRYNSPLHF.

This clone has more than one count but fewer than ten. V is TRBV15 and J is TRBJ1-4; D call uncertain. The CDR3 loop spans 14 amino acids. V lost 0 bases to trimming and J lost 2 bases, with 4 bases between them. Per germline, CDR1 LNHNV and CDR2 YYDKDF (reference sequence). CDR3 amino acids: CATSRDRTNEKLFF. CDR3 DNA: TGTGCCACCAGCAGAGATCGGACTAATGAAAAACTGTTTTTT.

This clone was counted only a few times. The V call is TRBV5-5, the J call TRBJ1-1, with 10 nucleotides matching TRBD1. The CDR3 runs 15 residues. Trimming cost V 4 bases and J 3 bases; bases outside gene matches: 6. Germline V CDR1 and CDR2: SGHKS, YYEKEE (reference sequence). CDR3 DNA sequence: TGTGCCAGCAGCCGAAGACAGGGGGCAGACACTGAAGCTTTCTTT. Protein product: CASSRRQGADTEAFF.

The J gene is TRBJ2-7, the V gene TRBV19; a possible D gene is TRBD1 (6 bases). V dropped 10 bases and J dropped 4 bases, with 14 bases sitting between them. Germline values: CDR1 LNHDA, CDR2 SQIVND (reference sequence). CDR3 length: 12 residues. CDR3 in DNA: TGTGCCACGACTGACAGGACGTACGAGCAGTACTTC. Translation: CATTDRTYEQYF.

This clone was observed a handful of times. This chain links TRBV7-9 with TRBJ1-5, with a possible D match to TRBD1 (5 bases). The germline V and J ends were trimmed by 1 base and 6 bases, with 19 bases remaining between them. From germline, CDR1 is SEHNR and CDR2 FQNEAQ (reference sequence). The length of the CDR3 is 17 residues. The DNA of the CDR3 is TGTGCCAGCAGCTTAGTCCTCTCGACAGTCGTAAGTCAGCCCCAGCATTTT. This encodes CASSLVLSTVVSQPQHF.

This clone was detected ten times or more. The chain recombines TRBV7-2 with TRBJ2-1, with no clear D. Germline CDR1 is SGHTA and CDR2 is FQGNSA. Trimming removed 3 bases from V and 5 bases from J, with 2 bases in between. The CDR3 loop spans 11 amino acids. CDR3 bases: TGTGCCAGCAGCTTCGACAATGAGCAGTTCTTC. It translates to CASSFDNEQFF.

The chain's CDR3 is CASSEGQNYGYTF. The DNA for the CDR3 is TGTGCCAGCAGCGAGGGACAGAACTATGGCTACACCTTC. This chain joins TRBV5-8 and TRBJ1-2, with 7 bases that match TRBD1. The CDR3 has 13 amino acids. The J segment lost 2 bases and the V segment lost 4 bases, leaving 2 bases of the junction unmatched. CDR1 and CDR2 (germline): SGHTS, YDEGEE.

The chain recombines TRBV27 with TRBJ2-5, with D possibly matching TRBD1 (6 bases). Germline values: CDR1 MNHEY, CDR2 SMNVEV (reference sequence). The CDR3 runs 16 residues. Trimming left V 5 bases short and J 4 bases short, with 20 bases between. In DNA, the CDR3 is TGTGCCAGCAGTACACAAACAGGGTCCCCCCGAGAGACCCAGTACTTC. Residues: CASSTQTGSPRETQYF.

The CDR3 sequence is CASSKTSGGTDTQYF. The CDR3 DNA is TGTGCCAGCAGCAAAACTAGCGGGGGGACAGATACGCAGTATTTT. The rearrangement uses TRBV11-2 and TRBJ2-3; 12 nucleotides agree with TRBD2. Germline V CDR1 and CDR2: SGHAT, FQNNGV. Trimming cost V 5 bases and J 3 bases; bases outside gene matches: 3. The CDR3 covers 15 residues.

The chain joins TRBV9 to TRBJ2-5; the match to TRBD2 covers 13 bases. The germline V gene encodes CDR1 SGDLS and CDR2 YYNGEE. The CDR3 spans 19 residues. V gave up 4 bases and J gave up 2 bases; unmatched junction bases: 14. CDR3 protein: CASSHPTGTSGVRQETQYF. CDR3 coding DNA: TGTGCCAGCAGCCACCCCACCGGGACTAGCGGGGTCCGGCAAGAGACCCAGTACTTC.

V usage is TRBV9 and J usage is TRBJ2-1; 7 bases are shared with TRBD1. V dropped 3 bases and J dropped 4; count of bases not matched to a gene: 7. Germline CDR1 and CDR2: SGDLS and YYNGEE. The CDR3 has 15 residues. The CDR3 sequence: CASSGPGQLYNEQFF. In DNA form, the CDR3 reads TGTGCCAGCAGCGGACCGGGACAGTTATACAATGAGCAGTTCTTC.

This clone has more than one count but fewer than ten. The gene calls are TRBV6-4 and TRBJ1-1; D is perhaps TRBD1 (5 bases). There are 14 residues in the CDR3. V was pared by 5 bases and J by 4 bases, with 14 bases between. In germline, CDR1 is MRHNA, CDR2 SNTAGT. Written as DNA, the CDR3 is TGTGCCAGCAGTCGGGAGTGGGGGGGCACTGAAGCTTTCTTT. It translates to CASSREWGGTEAFF.

This chain joins TRBV6-4 and TRBJ2-3; the D is unclear. This CDR3 has 11 amino acids. Germline lookup yields CDR1 MRHNA and CDR2 SNTAGT. The V and J ends lost 4 bases and 4 bases respectively, with 3 bases between them. The CDR3 coding sequence is TGTGCCAGCAGTGCGGCAGATACGCAGTATTTT. It codes for CASSAADTQYF.

This clone was counted a few times. The chain uses TRBV7-2 and TRBJ1-5, with TRBD1 as a possible D gene (5 bases). V was clipped by 1 base and J by 3 bases, with 7 bases between them. The CDR3 extends over 14 amino acids. CDR1 SGHTA and CDR2 FQGNSA come from the germline V gene. This CDR3 is CASSLGGHNQPQHF. The CDR3 nucleotides read TGTGCCAGCAGCTTAGGGGGCCACAATCAGCCCCAGCATTTT.

This clone was seen more than once but under ten times. The chain carries TRBV9 and TRBJ2-3; tentatively, D is TRBD2 (6 bases). With 2 bases removed from V and 5 bases from J, the gap between germline ends came to 9 bases. This CDR3 comprises 13 residues. CDR1 is SGDLS, CDR2 YYNGEE, per germline. CDR3 sequence: CASSVLGGDTQYF. The CDR3, as DNA: TGTGCCAGCAGCGTCCTCGGGGGAGATACGCAGTATTTT.

DNA of the CDR3: TGTGCCAGTAGTACCCCGGGACACCTAGACAGTGGCTACACCTTC. Protein product: CASSTPGHLDSGYTF. The chain combines TRBV19 with TRBJ1-2; possible D gene TRBD1, 6 bases. The CDR3 has 15 residues. Germline values: CDR1 LNHDA, CDR2 SQIVND (reference sequence). Deletions cut 4 bases from V and 7 bases from J, with 19 bases between.

The chain employs TRBV6-5 and TRBJ1-2, with TRBD1 as a possible D gene (6 bases). V was pared by 8 bases and J by 7 bases, with 17 bases between. Germline CDR1 reads MNHEY; CDR2 reads SVGAGI. CDR3 length: 13 amino acids. DNA of the CDR3: TGTGCCAGCGGGAGACAGGCGTCTCCTGGCTACACCTTC. Translating gives CASGRQASPGYTF.

The rearrangement uses TRBV5-4 and TRBJ1-1; TRBD1 might be the D (5 bases). The CDR3 is made up of 15 amino acids. Trimming removed 4 bases at V and 2 bases at J, with 15 bases between. Germline V gene lookup returns CDR1 SGHNT and CDR2 YYREEE (reference sequence). The CDR3 region has the DNA TGTGCCAGCAGCCCTGCAGGGCTCTTCAACACTGAAGCTTTCTTT. This encodes CASSPAGLFNTEAFF.